What follows is one T cell receptor beta chain and its context. Its antigen is not yet known. No much larger clonotype is one base removed from it; base qualities were not supplied. Trimming at the junction amounts to 0 bases on V and 1 base on J, and the germline ends lie 7 bases apart. Including cysteine and phenylalanine, the CDR3 has 14 amino acids. The retained sequence is limited to the CDR3, 42 bases, with the frame set at the first base. CDR1 and CDR2, per the germline V gene, are SGHRS and YFSETQ. Libraries were constructed by the immunoSEQ multiplex PCR assay. On the study's bioinformatics: During preprocessing, nonproductive sequences were discarded, as were any CDR3s that did not begin with C, did not end with F or W, or were shorter than 7 amino acids. The MANAFEST web app identified antigen-specific clonotypes based on expansion compared with the reference and other culture wells. A clone was considered positive if significant expansion relative to the reference culture was observed in 2 of 3 replicate wells at an FDR below 0.05. For a clone to be considered positive, significant expansion relative to all other tandem wells and an odds ratio above 5 were also required. After three terminal residues were trimmed from each end, CDR3 homology was quantified as pairwise Levenshtein distance using the stringdist R package. The immuneACCESS repertoire file appears here via TCRdb, limited to in-frame rearrangements. These files lack a portion of the clones; in checked studies, under half of the deficit traces to unresolved V genes, and the cause of the others is not known. V, J and clone size are those of that table, while D and trimming were read from the DNA. The sample has around 20,000 clones on record, around 73% of them singletons. The biggest ten clones account for approximately 19% of the sample.

This sample was included in a study of CD4 T cells in relation to SARS-CoV-2 and coronaviruses (dated by TCRdb to the early 2020s). Notes on the research overall: In the ViraFEST assay, PBMCs were cultured with antigen for under twelve days, after which TCR beta CDR3s were sequenced to identify antigen-specific clonal expansions. A different, Illumina-based TCR-beta assay was used to sequence expansion assays from other donors in the study. The study assessed, at the TCR clonotype level, memory CD4+ T cell crossreactivity between SARS-CoV-2 and common cold coronavirus spike proteins. The Adaptive Biotechnologies TCR-sequencing kit was used for samples from a few pre-COVID donors and for the naive versus memory experiments, whereas the other data were Illumina-based. HLA restriction was mapped for shared crossreactive spike epitopes using patient-derived lymphoblastoid cell lines. An HIV-1 Nef peptide pool or a no-peptide culture served as the negative reference condition.

CD4+ T cells from unexposed donors were collected before the COVID-19 pandemic (2011-2018). The EasySep CD4+ T cell isolation kit was used to isolate CD4+ T cells once the cultures had run for about 10 days. As far as cell numbers permitted, CD4+ T cells from unexposed donors were tested for reactivity against SARS-CoV-2 S and N as well as four spike pools from common cold coronaviruses. Each well received about 2.2 million PBMCs, cultured in IMDM supplemented with about 5.4% human AB serum and approximately 9.7 IU/ml IL-2. Half of the culture medium was replaced with fresh IL-2-containing medium on days 3 and 7. In general, every peptide culture condition was set up in three replicate wells. The leukapheresis product for the unexposed donors was obtained through commercial purchase. Ficoll-Paque PLUS gradient centrifugation was used to isolate PBMCs from either whole blood or leukapheresis product. The PBMCs went either fresh into the expansion assay or into cryopreservation at -140 degrees C. The QIAamp Micro DNA Kit was used to extract genomic DNA from the CD4+ T cells.

The full study reports these points: No donor contributed both pre-pandemic and post-infection samples, which limited tracing the source of pre-existing responses. Small numbers of patients and of tested TCRs limited the study. In roughly 60% of donors, memory CD4+ clonotypes turned up that crossrecognized SARS-CoV-2 and at least one common cold coronavirus spike. Crossreactive clones showed significantly weaker SARS-CoV-2-driven expansion than monoreactive clones, consistent with antigenic imprinting. Since the crossreactivity analysis centred on spike protein, crossreactivity against other viral proteins was not assessed.

The sample was CD4+ T cells from PBMCs, cultured in vitro. This TCR came from a human donor in good health. The rearrangement joined TRBV5-1 to TRBJ1-1; the D gene lacks a confident call. The DNA sequence is as follows: TGCGCCAGCAGCTTGGCCGGAGGGAACACTGAAGCTTTCTTT. Its translation is CASSLAGGNTEAFF.